This T cell receptor beta chain came from a study of response to subunit inactivated influenza vaccine. This clonotype was counted many times. CDR1 is SGHVS, CDR2 FNYEAQ, per germline. This CDR3 spans 13 amino acids. V was pared by 2 bases and J by 6 bases, with 9 bases between. TCRdb processed the RT-PCR reads anew with MiXCR; each CDR3 protein has one entry. The table shows roughly 760,000 distinct CDR3 sequences, with approximately 22% occurring only once. This TCR derives from a man in his fifties who received an inactivated influenza vaccine. The sequenced sample was PBMCs from blood, obtained about 5 days after vaccination. The chain joins TRBV7-6 to TRBJ2-3; D gene uncertain. The CDR3, as DNA: TGTGCCAGCAGCTTAATAAGGGCGGATACGCAGTATTTT. This encodes CASSLIRADTQYF.